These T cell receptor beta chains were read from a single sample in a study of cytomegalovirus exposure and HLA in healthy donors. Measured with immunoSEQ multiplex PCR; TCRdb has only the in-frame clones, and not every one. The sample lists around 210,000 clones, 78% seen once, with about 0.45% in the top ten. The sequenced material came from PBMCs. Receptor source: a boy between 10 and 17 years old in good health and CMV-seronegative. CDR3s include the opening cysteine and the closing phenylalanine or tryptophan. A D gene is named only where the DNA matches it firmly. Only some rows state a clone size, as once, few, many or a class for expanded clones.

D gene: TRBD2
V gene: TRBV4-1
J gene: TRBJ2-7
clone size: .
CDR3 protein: CASSQLAGVYEQYF
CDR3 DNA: TGCGCCAGCAGCCAACTAGCGGGGGTATACGAGCAGTACTTC

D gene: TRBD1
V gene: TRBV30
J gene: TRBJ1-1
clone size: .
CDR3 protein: CAWSVAGGTEAFF
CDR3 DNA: TGTGCCTGGAGTGTAGCAGGGGGCACTGAAGCTTTCTTT

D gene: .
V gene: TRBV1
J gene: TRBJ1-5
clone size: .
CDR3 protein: CTSSQIREDNQPQHF
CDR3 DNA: TGCACCAGCAGCCAGATCAGGGAGGACAATCAGCCCCAGCATTTT

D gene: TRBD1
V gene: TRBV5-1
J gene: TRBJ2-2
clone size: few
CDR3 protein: CASSLQGSLNTGELFF
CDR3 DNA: TGCGCCAGCAGCCTACAGGGGAGCCTTAACACCGGGGAGCTGTTTTTT

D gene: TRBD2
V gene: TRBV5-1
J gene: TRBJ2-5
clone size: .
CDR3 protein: CASNSGQETQYF
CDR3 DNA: TGCGCCAGTAATAGCGGGCAAGAGACCCAGTACTTC

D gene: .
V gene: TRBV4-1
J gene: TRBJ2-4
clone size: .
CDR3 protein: CASSQDSGSRPKNIQYF
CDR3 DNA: TGCGCCAGCAGCCAAGACTCGGGATCTCGGCCCAAAAACATTCAGTACTTC

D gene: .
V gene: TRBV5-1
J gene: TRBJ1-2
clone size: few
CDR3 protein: CASSFSEDGYTF
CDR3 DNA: TGCGCCAGCAGCTTTTCGGAGGATGGCTACACCTTC

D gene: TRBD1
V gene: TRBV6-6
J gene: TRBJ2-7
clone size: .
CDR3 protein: CASRVPGQHSYEQYF
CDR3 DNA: TGTGCCAGCAGAGTTCCGGGACAGCACTCCTACGAGCAGTACTTC

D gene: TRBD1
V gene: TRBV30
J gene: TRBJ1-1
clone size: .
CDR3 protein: CAMNRDSNTEAFF
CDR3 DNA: TGTGCCATGAACCGGGACAGTAACACTGAAGCTTTCTTT

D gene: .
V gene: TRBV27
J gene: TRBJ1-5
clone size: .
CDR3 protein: CASINAGRNQPQHF
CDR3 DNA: TGTGCCAGCATAAACGCGGGGCGCAATCAGCCCCAGCATTTT

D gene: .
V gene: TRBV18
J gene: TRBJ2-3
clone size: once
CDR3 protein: CASSPPELSTDTQYF
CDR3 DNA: TGTGCCAGCTCACCACCTGAACTTAGCACAGATACGCAGTATTTT

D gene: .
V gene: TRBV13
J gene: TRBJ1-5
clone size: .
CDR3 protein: CASSTGVGQPQHF
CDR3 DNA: TGTGCCAGCAGTACGGGGGTCGGTCAGCCCCAGCATTTT

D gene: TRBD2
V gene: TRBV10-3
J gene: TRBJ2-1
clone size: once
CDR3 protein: CAISTGLAGDEQFF
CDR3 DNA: TGTGCCATCAGCACGGGACTAGCGGGGGACGAGCAGTTCTTC

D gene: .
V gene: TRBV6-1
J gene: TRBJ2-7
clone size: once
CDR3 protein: CASSPGQTYEQYF
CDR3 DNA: TGTGCCAGCAGTCCTGGACAGACCTACGAGCAGTACTTC

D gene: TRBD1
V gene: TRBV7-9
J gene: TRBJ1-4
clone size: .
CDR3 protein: CASSLALLRQGKGEKLFF
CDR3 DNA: TGTGCCAGCAGCTTAGCCCTACTAAGACAGGGGAAGGGAGAAAAACTGTTTTTT

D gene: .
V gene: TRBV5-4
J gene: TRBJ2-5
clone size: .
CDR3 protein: CASSLALEETQYF
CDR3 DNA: TGTGCCAGCAGCTTGGCCCTAGAAGAGACCCAGTACTTC

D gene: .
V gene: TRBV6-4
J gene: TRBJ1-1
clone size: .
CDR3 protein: CATRTDENTEAFF
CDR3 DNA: TGTGCCACCAGGACAGACGAAAACACTGAAGCTTTCTTT

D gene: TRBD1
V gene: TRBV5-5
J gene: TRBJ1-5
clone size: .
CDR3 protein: CASSFTGTGTNQPQHF
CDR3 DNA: TGTGCCAGCAGTTTCACCGGGACAGGGACGAATCAGCCCCAGCATTTT

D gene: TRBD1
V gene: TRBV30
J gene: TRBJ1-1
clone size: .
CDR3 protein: CAWSTGQTNTEAFF
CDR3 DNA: TGTGCCTGGAGTACGGGACAGACGAACACTGAAGCTTTCTTT

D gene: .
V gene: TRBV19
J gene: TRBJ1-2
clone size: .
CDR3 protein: CASSSRGGGYTF
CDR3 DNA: TGTGCCAGTAGTAGTCGGGGGGGTGGCTACACCTTC

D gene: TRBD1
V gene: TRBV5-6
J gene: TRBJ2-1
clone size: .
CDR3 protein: CASSSAPRQGIGRQFF
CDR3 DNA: TGTGCCAGCAGTTCAGCCCCGAGACAGGGGATTGGGAGGCAGTTCTTC

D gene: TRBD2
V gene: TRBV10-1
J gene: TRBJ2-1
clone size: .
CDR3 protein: CASSDQLAGNEQFF
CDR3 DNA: TGCGCCAGCAGTGACCAGTTAGCGGGGAATGAGCAGTTCTTC

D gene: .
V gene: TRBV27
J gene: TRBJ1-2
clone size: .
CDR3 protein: CASSSGWGGYTF
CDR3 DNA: TGTGCCAGCAGTTCAGGGTGGGGTGGCTACACCTTC

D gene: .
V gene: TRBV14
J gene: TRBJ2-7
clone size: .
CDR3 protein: CASSPTGPGLTEQYF
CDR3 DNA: TGTGCCAGCAGCCCGACCGGTCCGGGATTAACTGAGCAGTACTTC

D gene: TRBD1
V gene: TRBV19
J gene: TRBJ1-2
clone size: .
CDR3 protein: CASSGDSGYTF
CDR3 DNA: TGTGCCAGTAGCGGGGACAGTGGCTACACCTTC

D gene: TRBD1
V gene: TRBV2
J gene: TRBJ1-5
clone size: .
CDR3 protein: CASGGTGGGKPQHF
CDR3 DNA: TGTGCCAGCGGCGGGACAGGGGGTGGGAAGCCCCAGCATTTT

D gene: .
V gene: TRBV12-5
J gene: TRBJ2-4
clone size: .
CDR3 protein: CASGSAPGRIPF
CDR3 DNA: TGTGCTAGTGGTTCGGCCCCGGGTAGGATTCCCTTC

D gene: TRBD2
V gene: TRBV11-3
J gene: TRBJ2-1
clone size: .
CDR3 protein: CASSLQGGNEQFF
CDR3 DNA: TGTGCCAGCAGCTTACAGGGAGGGAATGAGCAGTTCTTC

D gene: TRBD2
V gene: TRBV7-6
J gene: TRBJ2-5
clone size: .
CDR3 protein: CASSFSWRGGREGETQYF
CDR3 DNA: TGTGCCAGCAGCTTCTCCTGGCGGGGGGGGAGAGAGGGAGAGACCCAGTACTTC

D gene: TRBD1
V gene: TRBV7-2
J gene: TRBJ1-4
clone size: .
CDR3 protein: CASSLVWGTGGIKLFF
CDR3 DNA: TGTGCCAGCAGCTTAGTTTGGGGGACAGGGGGCATAAAACTGTTTTTT

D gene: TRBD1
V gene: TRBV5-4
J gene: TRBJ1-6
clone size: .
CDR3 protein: CASSLVDRVNSPLHF
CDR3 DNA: TGTGCCAGCAGCTTGGTGGACAGGGTAAATTCACCCCTCCACTTT

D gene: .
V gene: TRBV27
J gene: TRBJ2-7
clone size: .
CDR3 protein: CASSLYQGRSYEQYF
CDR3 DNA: TGTGCCAGCAGTTTATACCAGGGTCGCTCCTACGAGCAGTACTTC

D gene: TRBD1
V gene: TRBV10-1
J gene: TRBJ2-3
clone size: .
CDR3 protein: CASRSGTGGAYTQYF
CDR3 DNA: TGCGCCAGCAGATCCGGGACAGGGGGCGCGTATACGCAGTATTTT

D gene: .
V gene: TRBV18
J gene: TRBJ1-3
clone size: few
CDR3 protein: CASSPVLRNTIYF
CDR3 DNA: TGTGCCAGCTCACCCGTCCTTAGAAACACCATATATTTT